A selection of T cell receptor beta chains follows, all from one sample in a study of cytomegalovirus exposure and HLA in healthy donors. Data came from immunoSEQ multiplex PCR; TCRdb stores just in-frame clones and leaves some out. The table shows 150,000 to 200,000 clones, with 65% to 85% occurring only once. The sequenced material came from PBMCs. The source of these receptors is a girl aged 5-17 years in good health and CMV-seropositive. Both conserved end residues are part of each CDR3. Fields, in order: D gene, J gene, V gene, CDR3 length, clone size, CDR3 protein, CDR3 DNA. D genes are given only for firm matches. The size of a clone is reported for some rows only, either as once, few or many, or as a class for expanded clones.

. | TRBJ1-2 | TRBV20-1 | 11 | . | CSAGHAYGYTF | TGCAGTGCGGGACACGCCTATGGCTACACCTTC
. | TRBJ1-2 | TRBV21-1 | 15 | . | CASSPRAGPAYGYTF | TGTGCCAGCAGCCCCCGGGCGGGGCCGGCCTATGGCTACACCTTC
TRBD2 | TRBJ2-7 | TRBV4-2 | 19 | . | CASSQGGGTSGEVIYEQYF | TGTGCCAGCAGCCAAGGGGGTGGGACTAGCGGAGAGGTGATCTACGAGCAGTACTTC
TRBD1 | TRBJ2-7 | TRBV6-5 | 15 | . | CASSWGQATSYEQYF | TGTGCCAGCAGCTGGGGACAGGCGACTTCCTACGAGCAGTACTTC
. | TRBJ2-6 | TRBV4-1 | 16 | . | CASSQGGPSGANVLTF | TGCGCCAGCAGCCAGGGAGGTCCCTCTGGGGCCAACGTCCTGACTTTC
TRBD1 | TRBJ1-5 | TRBV18 | 14 | . | CASSSEQGNQPQHF | TGTGCCAGCTCATCGGAACAGGGGAATCAGCCCCAGCATTTT
TRBD1 | TRBJ1-1 | TRBV18 | 14 | . | CASSPPQGGTEAFF | TGTGCCAGCTCACCACCGCAGGGGGGCACTGAAGCTTTCTTT
TRBD1 | TRBJ2-7 | TRBV14 | 15 | . | CASSRKWDRGYEQYF | TGTGCCAGCAGCCGCAAATGGGACAGGGGTTACGAGCAGTACTTC
. | TRBJ2-5 | TRBV6-5 | 13 | many | CASRKEGGKTQYF | TGTGCCAGCAGAAAAGAGGGGGGGAAGACCCAGTACTTC
. | TRBJ2-2 | TRBV15 | 17 | . | CATSRDFTRADTGELFF | TGTGCCACCAGCAGAGATTTCACGAGGGCGGACACCGGGGAGCTGTTTTTT
. | TRBJ2-5 | TRBV5-8 | 15 | . | CASSSYRVLQETQYF | TGTGCCAGCAGCTCCTACAGGGTTCTCCAAGAGACCCAGTACTTC